This paragraph reports one T cell receptor (beta chain). Its cognate antigen is unknown. The source of the sample is a study of cytotoxic CD8 clonotypes in ibrutinib-treated CLL. Study details: Researchers reported under twelve relapsed/refractory and about 14 treatment-naive patients, around 17 of them IGHV unmutated. Study-wide points: The times at which samples were taken varied between sustained-remission and progressing patients. Starting clonality was above that of age-matched healthy donors and tracked circulating CD8+ T-cell counts. Under treatment, the uncommon public clonotypes either contracted or remained stable.

Method: immunoSEQ multiplex PCR; TCRdb's copy keeps in-frame clones and lacks some. The data show 120,000 to 150,000 clones, around three quarters seen once. This CDR3 comprises 14 residues. V dropped 2 bases and J dropped 3 bases, with 8 bases sitting between them. CDR1 and CDR2 (germline): KGHSH, LQKENI. The sequences come from PBMCs, collected after 12 months of ibrutinib treatment. The receptor comes from a human donor with chronic lymphocytic leukemia. V and J are TRBV18 and TRBJ1-5; D is possibly TRBD1 (5 bases). The CDR3: CASSPGTNNQPQHF. The CDR3 coding sequence is TGTGCCAGCTCACCAGGGACCAACAATCAGCCCCAGCATTTT. Full variable domain (missing parts from reference TRBV18 and TRBJ1-5): NAGVMQNPRHLVRRRGQEARLRCSPMKGHSHVYWYRQLPEEGLKFMVYLQKENIIDESGMPKERFSAEFPKEGPSILRIQQVVRGDSAAYFCASSPGTNNQPQHFGDGTRLSIL.